The rows below give T cell receptor beta chains drawn from one sample of a study of blood T cell repertoires in COVID-19. Assay used: immunoSEQ multiplex PCR; TCRdb lists only in-frame clones, some missing. This sample has roughly 120,000 clones, with over 75% found just once. Specimen: peripheral blood. These receptors originate from a human donor with active COVID-19. The donor label of this sample is uncertain. Both conserved end residues are part of each CDR3. The D gene is left open where the match is weak. Only part of the rows carry a size: once, few, many, or a class if the clone is expanded.

>TRBV24-1|NA|TRBD1|15|TRBJ2-3
CATSEPGQGIDTQYF
>TRBV6-5|NA|TRBD1|14|TRBJ1-1
CASSYAAGGTEAFF
>TRBV19|NA|TRBD1|15|TRBJ1-2
CASTDRAGQGYGYTF
>TRBV6-6|NA|NA|15|TRBJ2-1
CASRALRQSHNEQFF
>TRBV11-3|NA|NA|14|TRBJ2-2
CASSSLPNTGELFF
>TRBV6-2/TRBV6-3|NA|TRBD2|16|TRBJ2-7
CASSYSLIAGIYEQYF
>TRBV7-9|NA|NA|14|TRBJ2-7
CASSFRGVTYEQYF
>TRBV24-1|once|NA|16|TRBJ2-5
CATSDRSGGAGETQYF
>TRBV28|once|NA|14|TRBJ2-1
CASSLRGGPNEQFF
>TRBV12-3/TRBV12-4|NA|NA|13|TRBJ1-1
CASSLRVDTEAFF
>TRBV5-1|NA|TRBD1|18|TRBJ1-1
CASSLVGTGGNKNTEAFF
>TRBV5-1|NA|TRBD2|14|TRBJ2-7
CASSLSGGFYEQYF
>TRBV9|NA|TRBD1|14|TRBJ2-7
CASSVGTGPYEQYF
>TRBV6-2/TRBV6-3|once|TRBD2|13|TRBJ2-7
CASSYGLAYEQYF
>TRBV4-1|NA|NA|16|TRBJ2-7
CASSQDGYGDSYEQYF
>TRBV6-5|NA|TRBD1|16|TRBJ2-7
CASSYSSGTGNYEQYF
>TRBV18|NA|NA|14|TRBJ1-1
CASSLGLIHTEAFF
>TRBV5-4|NA|TRBD1|15|TRBJ1-4
CASSVQGRTNEKLFF
>TRBV6-5|NA|TRBD2|14|TRBJ2-5
CASASGGPGETQYF